The source of this T cell receptor beta chain is a study of blood T cell repertoires in COVID-19. About the research overall: Italy, Spain and the United States were the sources of the convalescent and acute COVID-19 samples.

Germline CDR1 is LGHNA and CDR2 is YNFKEQ. The V end was cut by 4 bases, the J end by 10 bases, with 25 bases between. The length of the CDR3 is 16 residues. The authors' processing: Nucleated cell number was recorded as an estimate derived from reference gene primer amplification. The repertoire was sequenced with immunoSEQ multiplex PCR; TCRdb's copy has only in-frame clones and lacks some. V and J calls and clone size are as listed in that table; D and trimming were resolved from the DNA. The repertoire includes about 340,000 clones, 65% to 85% of them detected once, and 2.5% to 3% sits in the top ten.

Source material: peripheral blood. This clonotype was obtained from a man aged 30 to 39 with active or convalescent COVID-19. This chain uses TRBV4-2 with TRBJ1-1; TRBD1 might be the D (6 bases). The CDR3 loop is CASSPSGGQGVLVAFF. DNA of the CDR3: TGTGCCAGCAGCCCCTCCGGGGGGCAGGGAGTACTGGTAGCTTTCTTT.